The 23 T cell receptor beta chains below come from one sample, sequenced in a study of cytomegalovirus exposure and HLA in healthy donors. 60 Vbeta and 13 Jbeta primers were used in PCR. The assay was immunoSEQ multiplex PCR, and TCRdb's table has in-frame clones only and misses some. Of 150,000 to 200,000 clones listed, roughly four fifths are singletons. Material: PBMCs. These receptor sequences come from a man between 35 and 55 years old in good health and CMV-seropositive.

The chain employs TRBV13 and TRBJ2-2, with 7 bases matching TRBD2. Germline values: CDR1 PRHDT, CDR2 FYEKMQ (reference sequence). V shed 5 bases and J 3 bases; nucleotides not matched to a gene: 3. This CDR3 comprises 14 residues. The CDR3 reads CASSASGDTGELFF. CDR3 bases: TGTGCCAGCAGCGCTAGCGGAGACACCGGGGAGCTGTTTTTT. Complete variable domain (other parts from reference TRBV13 and TRBJ2-2): AAGVIQSPRHLIKEKRETATLKCYPIPRHDTVYWYQQGPGQDPQFLISFYEKMQSDKGSIPDRFSAQQFSDYHSELNMSSLELGDSALYFCASSASGDTGELFFGEGSRLTVL.

This clone was seen a handful of times. The V and J genes are TRBV6-6 and TRBJ2-7; D unclear. The CDR3 covers 11 residues. V was cut by 2 bases and J by 3 bases, with 2 bases left in between. The germline CDR1 and CDR2 sequences are MNHNY and SVGAGI (reference sequence). CDR3 in DNA: TGTGCCAGCAGTTACCGCTACGAGCAGTACTTC. Translation: CASSYRYEQYF.

V is TRBV7-6 and J is TRBJ2-2; 7 positions agree with TRBD1. Germline CDR1 reads SGHVS; CDR2 reads FNYEAQ. This CDR3 has 16 residues. J gave up 5 bases and V 5 bases, and 11 bases lay outside the gene matches. The CDR3 coding sequence is TGTGCCAGCAGCCTGTACGGGACAGCTCCAACCGGGGAGCTGTTTTTT. Its translation is CASSLYGTAPTGELFF.

V and J are TRBV5-1 and TRBJ2-7; perhaps TRBD2 as D (7 bases). V lost 4 bases, J lost 0 bases, and 8 bases lay in between. The CDR3 contains 13 residues. The germline V gene encodes CDR1 SGHRS and CDR2 YFSETQ. CDR3 amino acids: CASSGGASYEQYF. For the CDR3, the DNA is TGCGCCAGCAGCGGGGGGGCCTCCTACGAGCAGTACTTC.

The V and J genes are TRBV6-1 and TRBJ2-5, with D unclear. The V gene's germline CDR1 is MNHNS and CDR2 SASEGT. V was shortened by 7 bases and J by 0 bases, with 6 bases between the two germline ends. The CDR3 has 12 amino acids. CDR3 amino acids: CASTRYQETQYF. CDR3 coding DNA: TGTGCCAGCACCCGGTACCAAGAGACCCAGTACTTC.

The chain recombines TRBV5-1 with TRBJ2-3, with a weak D call TRBD2 (6 bases). This CDR3 spans 15 amino acids. Germline V CDR1 and CDR2: SGHRS, YFSETQ. V shed 8 bases and J shed 0 bases, with 16 bases lying between them. CDR3 sequence (DNA): TGCGCCAGTCAATTGCGCGGGGCTAGCACAGATACGCAGTATTTT. As protein: CASQLRGASTDTQYF.

The chain joins TRBV2 to TRBJ1-6; D is ambiguous. This CDR3 region has 14 residues. Between the trimmed V and J ends, which lost 5 bases and 10 bases, there was a span of 15 bases. The germline gives CDR1 SNHLY, CDR2 FYNNEI. The CDR3 DNA is TGTGCCAGCAGTTCTGAGCCGTTGGAGTCACCCCTCCACTTT. Its translation: CASSSEPLESPLHF. Using reference TRBV2 and TRBJ1-6 for the parts outside the CDR3, the full variable domain is EPEVTQTPSHQVTQMGQEVILRCVPISNHLYFYWYRQILGQKVEFLVSFYNNEISEKSEIFDDQFSVERPDGSNFTLKIRSTKLEDSAMYFCASSSEPLESPLHFGNGTRLTVT.

V and J are TRBV4-2 and TRBJ2-7, with D possibly being TRBD1 (6 bases). CDR1 and CDR2 from the germline V gene are LGHNA and YNFKEQ. The CDR3 length is 13 residues. Trimming pared 0 bases from V and 3 bases from J, leaving 6 bases between. The CDR3 spells CASSQEQGYEQYF. The CDR3 nucleotides are TGTGCCAGCAGCCAAGAACAGGGCTACGAGCAGTACTTC.

J is TRBJ1-2 and V is TRBV11-2; possibly TRBD1 for D (5 bases). The CDR3 extends over 13 amino acids. V was shortened by 5 bases and J by 7 bases, with 14 bases between the two germline ends. Germline V gene data show CDR1 as SGHAT and CDR2 as FQNNGV. In DNA, the CDR3 is TGTGCCAGCAGCCCGCACCAGGGTTTTGGCTACACCTTC. This translates into CASSPHQGFGYTF. Using reference TRBV11-2 and TRBJ1-2 for the parts outside the CDR3, the full variable domain is EAGVAQSPRYKIIEKRQSVAFWCNPISGHATLYWYQQILGQGPKLLIQFQNNGVVDDSQLPKDRFSAERLKGVDSTLKIQPAKLEDSAVYLCASSPHQGFGYTFGSGTRLTVV.

V and J are TRBV5-1 and TRBJ2-5; tentatively, D is TRBD1 (6 bases). There are 16 residues in the CDR3. CDR1 SGHRS and CDR2 YFSETQ come from the germline V gene. Trimming removed 4 bases at V and 0 bases at J, with 16 bases between. The CDR3 DNA reads TGCGCCAGCAGCGATGGGGGCTCCGGGTACCAAGAGACCCAGTACTTC. The encoded protein is CASSDGGSGYQETQYF.

This clone showed up just once. This rearrangement joins TRBV30 to TRBJ2-2, with TRBD2 identical over 7 bases. Germline-derived CDR1 and CDR2 are GTSNPN and SVGIG (reference sequence). This CDR3 has 14 amino acids. V shed 1 base and J 5 bases; nucleotides not matched to a gene: 4. The CDR3 DNA is TGTGCCTGGAGTGGGGGGAGGGGAACCGGGGAGCTGTTTTTT. Its translation: CAWSGGRGTGELFF. The entire variable domain, with the rest obtained from reference TRBV30 and TRBJ2-2, is as follows: SQTIHQWPATLVQPVGSPLSLECTVEGTSNPNLYWYRQAAGRGLQLLFYSVGIGQISSEVPQNLSASRPQDRQFILSSKKLLLSDSGFYLCAWSGGRGTGELFFGEGSRLTVL.

The CDR3 is CASSEFTGTSSGYTF. In nucleotides, the CDR3 is TGTGCCAGCAGTGAATTTACAGGGACATCATCTGGCTACACCTTC. This rearrangement joins TRBV6-1 to TRBJ1-2, with D possibly TRBD1 on 6 matching bases. In germline, CDR1 is MNHNS, CDR2 SASEGT. V was trimmed by 2 bases and J by 7 bases, leaving 17 bases between them. The CDR3 totals 15 residues.

This clone was observed a few times. This chain uses TRBV5-1 with TRBJ2-7; maybe TRBD1 (8 bases). CDR3 length equals 14 residues. The V gene's germline CDR1 is SGHRS and CDR2 YFSETQ. V shed 2 bases and J shed 4 bases, with 13 bases lying between them. CDR3 in DNA: TGCGCCAGCAGCTTCTACAGGGGGGGATACGAGCAGTACTTC. The encoded protein is CASSFYRGGYEQYF.

This rearrangement joins TRBV5-1 to TRBJ2-1; 9 bases are a match to TRBD2. CDR1 and CDR2 (germline): SGHRS, YFSETQ. Losses at the gene ends were 0 bases for V and 9 bases for J; bases not matched to a gene: 7. This CDR3 comprises 15 residues. The CDR3 region is CASSLGAGGFSEQFF. The CDR3, as DNA: TGCGCCAGCAGCTTGGGAGCGGGGGGTTTCAGTGAGCAGTTCTTC.

The chain joins TRBV5-4 to TRBJ2-7; 7 nucleotides line up with TRBD2. V lost 5 bases and J lost 2; bases outside the gene matches: 7. CDR3 length: 14 amino acids. Germline lookup yields CDR1 SGHNT and CDR2 YYREEE (reference sequence). CDR3 in amino acids: CASRTSLGTYEQYF. The CDR3 DNA reads TGTGCCAGCAGGACTAGCTTGGGAACCTACGAGCAGTACTTC.

J is TRBJ1-4 and V is TRBV18; D not resolved. Germline lookup yields CDR1 KGHSH and CDR2 LQKENI. The CDR3 length is 13 residues. The V gene lost 5 bases and the J gene lost 5 bases, with 9 bases spanning the gap. CDR3 protein: CASSSTGNEKLFF. CDR3 in DNA: TGTGCCAGCTCATCCACGGGGAATGAAAAACTGTTTTTT.

The J gene is TRBJ1-4, the V gene TRBV6-1; possible D gene TRBD1, 6 bases. V dropped 0 bases and J dropped 16 bases, with 18 bases sitting between them. This CDR3 spans 14 amino acids. Germline values: CDR1 MNHNS, CDR2 SASEGT. The CDR3 sequence is CASSEAKSVRGTFF. CDR3 DNA sequence: TGTGCCAGCAGTGAAGCCAAATCCGTGAGGGGGACGTTTTTT.

This clone was observed once. The chain carries TRBV28 and TRBJ1-5, with 9 bases lining up with TRBD1. V gave up 8 bases and J gave up 4 bases; unmatched junction bases: 6. Germline CDR1 and CDR2: MDHEN and SYDVKM. This CDR3 region has 14 residues. Written as DNA, the CDR3 is TGTGCCAGCGAACAGGGGGCCGGGAATCAGCCCCAGCATTTT. Translation: CASEQGAGNQPQHF.

CDR3: CAIRRAGGLEDGYTF. In DNA form, the CDR3 reads TGTGCCATCAGAAGGGCAGGGGGCCTCGAAGATGGCTACACCTTC. The J gene is TRBJ1-2, the V gene TRBV10-3; 8 bases are shared with TRBD1. The CDR3 covers 15 residues. The germline V gene encodes CDR1 ENHRY and CDR2 SYGVKD. After removal of 6 bases from V and 6 bases from J, the junction contained 12 bases not matched to a gene.

The CDR3 DNA reads TGTGCCAGCAGCGTAGGTTTAGGGACTAGCGGCACAGATACGCAGTATTTT. Protein sequence: CASSVGLGTSGTDTQYF. The chain joins TRBV9 to TRBJ2-3; 10 bases are a match to TRBD2. The ends lost 0 bases at V and 1 base at J; junction bases unmatched: 5. Germline V CDR1 and CDR2: SGDLS, YYNGEE. CDR3 size: 17 residues.

The sample holds a few counts of this clone. The V gene is TRBV7-3, the J gene TRBJ2-2, with 8 bases aligning to TRBD2. Germline CDR1 and CDR2: SGHTA and FQGTGA. This CDR3 has 17 amino acids. V was pared by 0 bases and J by 6 bases, with 9 bases of the junction left unmatched. In DNA, the CDR3 is TGTGCCAGCAGCTTAACGACGGGGGGGCAGGGGCCCGGGGAGCTGTTTTTT. This gives the protein CASSLTTGGQGPGELFF.

This rearrangement joins TRBV29-1 to TRBJ2-1; TRBD2 aligns across 13 bases. The CDR3 is 15 residues long. The J segment lost 8 bases and the V segment lost 2 bases, leaving 6 bases of the junction unmatched. The germline V gene has CDR1 SQVTM and CDR2 ANQGSEA. The CDR3 DNA reads as TGCAGCGTTGAAAGGGGGACTAGCGGGATGGATGAGCAGTTCTTC. This encodes CSVERGTSGMDEQFF.

This chain joins TRBV9 and TRBJ2-2; unclear D gene. CDR3 length: 13 residues. Trimming took 4 bases from V and 6 from J, leaving 10 bases between them. Germline values: CDR1 SGDLS, CDR2 YYNGEE. The CDR3 reads CASSSGLAGELFF. CDR3 nucleotides: TGTGCCAGCAGCTCAGGTTTGGCCGGGGAGCTGTTTTTT.